This T cell receptor (beta chain) appears in the sequencing data of a study of cytomegalovirus exposure and HLA in healthy donors. Study at large: From 150 million to 200 million T cells, an earlier analysis saw 90 million to 130 million unique TCR beta sequences.

Trimming took 2 bases from V and 4 from J, leaving 14 bases between them. CDR3 length equals 15 residues. Per the germline V gene, CDR1 is MNHEY and CDR2 is SVGAGI. Findings of the study overall: V- and J-gene trimming in TCR beta was tied to a missense DCLRE1C variant by an analysis performed later. Productive rates of about 87% or about 30% were seen for most TCR beta V segments in an earlier analysis.

Comments on this clone: The antigen remains unidentified.

In the PCR, 60 Vbeta and 13 Jbeta primers were used. Per the study methods: Roughly 76 million unique TCR beta chains, roughly 11 million of them shared, were counted by a later analysis. Sequencing was performed with immunoSEQ multiplex PCR; in TCRdb, only in-frame clones are kept and a portion is missing. V, J and clone size are those of that table, while D and trimming were read from the DNA. The table includes under 70,000 clones, approximately 67% detected once. The chain recombines TRBV6-5 with TRBJ1-1; D possibly corresponds to TRBD1 (6 bases). The clonotype was recovered from a woman aged 25 to 45 in good health and CMV-seronegative. The material sequenced was PBMCs. For the CDR3, the DNA is TGTGCCAGCAGTTACAGGGGAAGGGGGGGCACTGAAGCTTTCTTT. Translated, it gives CASSYRGRGGTEAFF.